Listed below are T cell receptor beta chains from one sample, sequenced in a study of graft-versus-host responses after intestinal transplantation. These TCRs are of unknown antigen specificity. Here immunoSEQ multiplex PCR was the method, and the copy in TCRdb shows in-frame clones only, minus some. Altogether 70,000 to 95,000 clones are present, almost 90% being singletons, with the ten largest covering roughly 0.099%. This material consisted of unstimulated CD4+ T cells sorted from spleen or lymph node cells, taken before intestinal transplant. All receptors derive from a human donor who received an intestinal transplant. Both conserved end residues are trimmed from each CDR3. Each record gives: V gene, D gene, J gene, CDR3 protein. The D gene is left open where the match is weak.

>TRBV30|.|TRBJ1-5
ASRGGGGQPQH
>TRBV11-2|.|TRBJ2-7
ASSLLGASYEQY
>TRBV7-9|.|TRBJ1-2
ASSLVGSYGYT
>TRBV5-6|TRBD2|TRBJ2-3
ASGFSGAPDTQY
>TRBV6-6|.|TRBJ2-5
ASSLGRVGKETQY
>TRBV19|.|TRBJ2-6
ASSMSGAGANVLT
>TRBV15|TRBD1|TRBJ1-1
ATSRVGTGPEAF
>TRBV12-5|TRBD1|TRBJ1-2
ASGLYTGVTGYT
>TRBV6-5|.|TRBJ2-7
ASSYSTGLYEQY
>TRBV7-8|TRBD2|TRBJ2-2
ASSPWTSGGTGELF
>TRBV5-6|.|TRBJ1-2
ASLFDRGYGYT
>TRBV7-3|TRBD2|TRBJ2-5
ASSSTGGQETQY
>TRBV6-5|.|TRBJ1-4
ASSYQDGGSEKLF
>TRBV7-9|.|TRBJ2-2
ASSHPGESNTGELF
>TRBV6-5|TRBD1|TRBJ1-2
ATYHGGTGGGYT
>TRBV18|TRBD1|TRBJ1-2
ASSGTGGGYT
>TRBV5-6|.|TRBJ1-1
ASSTRDWGGTEAF
>TRBV7-9|.|TRBJ2-7
ASSYKYEQY
>TRBV6-5|TRBD1|TRBJ1-2
ASSYSRGHGYT
>TRBV11-2|TRBD1|TRBJ2-7
ASSGEPGGEQY
>TRBV6-6|TRBD1|TRBJ2-1
ASSYRGTGGNNEQF
>TRBV5-1|.|TRBJ2-7
ASSLALGGSYEQY
>TRBV10-1|TRBD1|TRBJ1-1
ASSQGAMNTEAF
>TRBV9|.|TRBJ1-1
ASSVVPGGEAF
>TRBV2|.|TRBJ1-1
ASEGQPNTEAF
>TRBV9|TRBD1|TRBJ1-5
ASSEQGANQPQH
>TRBV5-1|.|TRBJ1-2
ASKDGGDYGYT
>TRBV12-5|.|TRBJ2-7
ASGLANYEQY
>TRBV7-8|TRBD1|TRBJ1-6
ASSPGGTGVGSPLH
>TRBV7-9|.|TRBJ2-2
ASDLLGAITGELF
>TRBV15|.|TRBJ1-4
ATSREQARKLF
>TRBV29-1|.|TRBJ1-1
SVEWVGPEAF
>TRBV5-1|.|TRBJ1-2
ASSLERDTIYGYT
>TRBV10-3|.|TRBJ2-7
AIGGGGATYEQY
>TRBV11-2|TRBD2|TRBJ2-3
ASSPGLSTDTQY
>TRBV4-1|.|TRBJ2-3
ASSQDAVAVTDTQY
>TRBV18|.|TRBJ1-3
ASSSQQGSGNTIY
>TRBV29-1|.|TRBJ2-2
SVERLGSTGELF
>TRBV5-5|TRBD1|TRBJ1-6
ASRRTEDRAQSPLH
>TRBV5-4|TRBD1|TRBJ2-7
ASSLPGTGTYEQY
>TRBV6-6|.|TRBJ1-1
AGRLDRGAF
>TRBV5-1|TRBD1|TRBJ1-2
ASSWGGTGLSYGYT
>TRBV2|.|TRBJ2-6
ASAPGGANVLT